This T cell receptor (beta chain) is from a study of cytomegalovirus exposure and HLA in healthy donors. CDR1 is LNHNV, CDR2 YYDKDF, per germline (reference sequence). V was cut by 0 bases and J by 8 bases, with 13 bases left in between. The CDR3 is made up of 14 amino acids. The repertoire was sequenced with immunoSEQ multiplex PCR; TCRdb's copy has only in-frame clones and lacks some. The top ten hold around 1.1% of the sample, which has 55,000 to 65,000 clones, more than 90% seen once. The source material was PBMCs. This sequence was found in a man between 18 and 29 years old in good health and CMV-seronegative. The V call is TRBV15, the J call TRBJ1-2; D possibly corresponds to TRBD1 (6 bases). The DNA for the CDR3 is TGTGCCACCAGCAGAGAGCAGGGGTGGAACGGCTACACCTTC. Translation: CATSREQGWNGYTF.